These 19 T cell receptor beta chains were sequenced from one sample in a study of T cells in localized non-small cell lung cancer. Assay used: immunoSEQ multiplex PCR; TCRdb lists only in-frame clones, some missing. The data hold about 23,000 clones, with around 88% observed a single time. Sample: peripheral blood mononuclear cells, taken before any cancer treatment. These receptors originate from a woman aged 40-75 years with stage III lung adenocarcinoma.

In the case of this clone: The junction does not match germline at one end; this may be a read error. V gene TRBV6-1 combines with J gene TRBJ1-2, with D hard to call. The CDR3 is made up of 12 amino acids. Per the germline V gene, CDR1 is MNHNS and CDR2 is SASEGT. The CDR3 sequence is CASSEALRSKSF. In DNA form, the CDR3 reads TGTGCCAGCAGTGAAGCGCTTCGTTCTAAGTCTTTC.

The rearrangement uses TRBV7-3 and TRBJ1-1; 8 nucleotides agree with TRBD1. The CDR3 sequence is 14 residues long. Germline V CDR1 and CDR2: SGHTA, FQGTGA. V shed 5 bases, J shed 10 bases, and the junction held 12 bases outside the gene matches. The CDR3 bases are TGTGCCAGCAGCCCCATGGCGTCAGGGGGCGTAGCTTTCTTT. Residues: CASSPMASGGVAFF.

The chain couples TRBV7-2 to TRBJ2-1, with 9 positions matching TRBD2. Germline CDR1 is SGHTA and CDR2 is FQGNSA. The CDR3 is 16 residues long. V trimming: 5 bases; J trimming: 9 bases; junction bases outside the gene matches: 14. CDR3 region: CASSPGARGGRVEQFF. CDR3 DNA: TGTGCCAGCAGCCCCGGGGCGCGGGGGGGCCGGGTTGAGCAGTTCTTC.

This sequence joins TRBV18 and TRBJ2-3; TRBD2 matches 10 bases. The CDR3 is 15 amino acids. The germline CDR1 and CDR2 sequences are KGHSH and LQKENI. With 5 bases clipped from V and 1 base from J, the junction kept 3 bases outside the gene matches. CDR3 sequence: CASSSGLAGTDTQYF. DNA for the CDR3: TGTGCCAGCTCATCTGGACTAGCGGGCACAGATACGCAGTATTTT. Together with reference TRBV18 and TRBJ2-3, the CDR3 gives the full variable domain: NAGVMQNPRHLVRRRGQEARLRCSPMKGHSHVYWYRQLPEEGLKFMVYLQKENIIDESGMPKERFSAEFPKEGPSILRIQQVVRGDSAAYFCASSSGLAGTDTQYFGPGTRLTVL.

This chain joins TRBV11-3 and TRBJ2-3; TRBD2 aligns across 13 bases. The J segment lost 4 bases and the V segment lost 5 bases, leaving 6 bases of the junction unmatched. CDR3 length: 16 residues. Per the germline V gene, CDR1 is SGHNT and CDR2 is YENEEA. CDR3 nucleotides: TGTGCCAGCAGCCGAGGGACTAGCGGGACAGCAGATACGCAGTATTTT. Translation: CASSRGTSGTADTQYF.

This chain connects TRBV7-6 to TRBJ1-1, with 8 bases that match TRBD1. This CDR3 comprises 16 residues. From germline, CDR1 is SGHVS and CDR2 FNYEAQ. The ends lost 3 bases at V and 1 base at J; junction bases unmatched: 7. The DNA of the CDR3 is TGTGCCAGCAGCTTCCGACAGGGGTCCACGAACACTGAAGCTTTCTTT. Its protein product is CASSFRQGSTNTEAFF.

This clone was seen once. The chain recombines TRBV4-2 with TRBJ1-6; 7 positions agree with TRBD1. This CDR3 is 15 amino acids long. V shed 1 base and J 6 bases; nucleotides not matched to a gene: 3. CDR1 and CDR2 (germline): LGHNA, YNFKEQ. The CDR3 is CASSQGQGPNSPLHF. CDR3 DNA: TGTGCCAGCAGCCAAGGACAGGGACCTAATTCACCCCTCCACTTT.

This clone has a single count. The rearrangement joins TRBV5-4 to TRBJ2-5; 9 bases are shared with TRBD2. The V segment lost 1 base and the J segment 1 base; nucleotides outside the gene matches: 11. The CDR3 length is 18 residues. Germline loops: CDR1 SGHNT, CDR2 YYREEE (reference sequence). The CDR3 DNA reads TGTGCCAGCAGCTTGTTGTTTGATAGCGGGAGTTCCCAAGAGACCCAGTACTTC. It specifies CASSLLFDSGSSQETQYF. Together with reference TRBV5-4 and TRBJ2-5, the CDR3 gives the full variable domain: ETGVTQSPTHLIKTRGQQVTLRCSSQSGHNTVSWYQQALGQGPQFIFQYYREEENGRGNFPPRFSGLQFPNYSSELNVNALELDDSALYLCASSLLFDSGSSQETQYFGPGTRLLVL.

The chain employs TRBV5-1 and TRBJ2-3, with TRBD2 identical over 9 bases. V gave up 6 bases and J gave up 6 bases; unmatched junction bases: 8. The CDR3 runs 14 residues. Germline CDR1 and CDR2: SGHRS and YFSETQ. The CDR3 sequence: CASTAGGSLDTQYF. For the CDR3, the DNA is TGCGCCAGCACGGCGGGAGGGTCATTGGATACGCAGTATTTT. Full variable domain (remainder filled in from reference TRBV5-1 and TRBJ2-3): KAGVTQTPRYLIKTRGQQVTLSCSPISGHRSVSWYQQTPGQGLQFLFEYFSETQRNKGNFPGRFSGRQFSNSRSEMNVSTLELGDSALYLCASTAGGSLDTQYFGPGTRLTVL.

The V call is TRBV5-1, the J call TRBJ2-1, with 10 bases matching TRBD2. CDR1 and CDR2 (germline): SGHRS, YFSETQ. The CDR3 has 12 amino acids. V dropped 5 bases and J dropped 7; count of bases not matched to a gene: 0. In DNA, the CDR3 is TGCGCCAGCAGGACTAGCGGGAATGAGCAGTTCTTC. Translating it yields CASRTSGNEQFF.

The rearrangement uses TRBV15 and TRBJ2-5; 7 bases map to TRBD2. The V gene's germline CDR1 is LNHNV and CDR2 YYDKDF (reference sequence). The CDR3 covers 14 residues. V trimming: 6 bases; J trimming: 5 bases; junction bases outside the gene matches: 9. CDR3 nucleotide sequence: TGTGCCACCAGAAAACTAGCGAGCGGGGAGACCCAGTACTTC. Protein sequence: CATRKLASGETQYF. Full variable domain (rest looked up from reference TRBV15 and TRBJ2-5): DAMVIQNPRYQVTQFGKPVTLSCSQTLNHNVMYWYQQKSSQAPKLLFHYYDKDFNNEADTPDNFQSRRPNTSFCFLDIRSPGLGDTAMYLCATRKLASGETQYFGPGTRLLVL.

CDR3 sequence reads: CASSLAPGLAGGHSQETQYF. DNA for the CDR3: TGTGCCAGCAGCTTAGCGCCGGGACTAGCGGGGGGGCACTCCCAAGAGACCCAGTACTTC. The chain is built from TRBV7-8 and TRBJ2-5, with TRBD2 identical over 16 bases. Looked up from germline, CDR1 is SGHVS and CDR2 is FQNEAQ. After removal of 0 bases from V and 1 base from J, the junction contained 8 bases not matched to a gene. There are 20 residues in the CDR3. The full variable domain, its missing parts supplied by reference TRBV7-8 and TRBJ2-5, is GAGVSQSPRYKVAKRGQDVALRCDPISGHVSLFWYQQALGQGPEFLTYFQNEAQLDKSGLPSDRFFAERPEGSVSTLKIQRTQQEDSAVYLCASSLAPGLAGGHSQETQYFGPGTRLLVL.

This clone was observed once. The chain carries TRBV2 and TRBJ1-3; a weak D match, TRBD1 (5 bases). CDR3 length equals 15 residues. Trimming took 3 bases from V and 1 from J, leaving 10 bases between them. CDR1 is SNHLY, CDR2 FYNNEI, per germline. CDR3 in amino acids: CASSETRGSGNTIYF. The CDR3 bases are TGTGCCAGCAGTGAGACTAGGGGATCTGGAAACACCATATATTTT.

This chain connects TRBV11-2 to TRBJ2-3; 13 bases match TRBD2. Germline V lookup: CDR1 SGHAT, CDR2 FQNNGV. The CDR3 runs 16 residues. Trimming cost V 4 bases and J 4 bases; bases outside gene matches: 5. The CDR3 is CASSSGTSGAADTQYF. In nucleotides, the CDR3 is TGTGCCAGCAGCTCTGGGACTAGCGGGGCCGCAGATACGCAGTATTTT.

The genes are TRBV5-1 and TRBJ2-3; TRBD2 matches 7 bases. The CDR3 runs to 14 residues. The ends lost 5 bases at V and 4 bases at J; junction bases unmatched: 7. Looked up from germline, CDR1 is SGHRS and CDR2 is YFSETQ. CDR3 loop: CASRPSRGADTQYF. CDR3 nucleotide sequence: TGCGCCAGCAGGCCTAGCCGGGGGGCAGATACGCAGTATTTT.

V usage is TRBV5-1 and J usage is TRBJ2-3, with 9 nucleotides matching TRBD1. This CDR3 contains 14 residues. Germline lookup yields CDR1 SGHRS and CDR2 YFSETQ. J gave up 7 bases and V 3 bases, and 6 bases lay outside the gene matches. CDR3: CASSSTTGGNTQYF. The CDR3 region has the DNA TGCGCCAGCAGCTCAACTACAGGGGGCAATACGCAGTATTTT.

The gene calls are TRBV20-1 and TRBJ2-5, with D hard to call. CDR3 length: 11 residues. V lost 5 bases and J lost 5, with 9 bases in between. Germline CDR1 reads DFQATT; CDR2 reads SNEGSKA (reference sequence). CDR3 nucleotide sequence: TGCAGTGCTTCCCTTAGGGAGACCCAGTACTTC. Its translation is CSASLRETQYF.

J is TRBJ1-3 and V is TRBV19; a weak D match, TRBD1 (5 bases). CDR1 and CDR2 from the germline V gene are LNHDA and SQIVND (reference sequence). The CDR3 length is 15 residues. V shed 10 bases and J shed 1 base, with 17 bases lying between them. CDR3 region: CATVDPGTSGNTIYF. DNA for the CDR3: TGTGCCACGGTAGACCCGGGGACGTCTGGAAACACCATATATTTT.

In DNA, the CDR3 is TGCGCCAGCAAAACAGGGGGCGATGGAGAGCAGTACTTC. This sequence encodes CASKTGGDGEQYF. J is TRBJ2-7 and V is TRBV5-1; 9 nucleotides agree with TRBD1. CDR1 is SGHRS and CDR2 is YFSETQ in the germline V gene. The V gene end was trimmed by 6 bases and the J gene end by 7 bases; junction bases not matched to a gene: 8. This CDR3 is 13 amino acids long.